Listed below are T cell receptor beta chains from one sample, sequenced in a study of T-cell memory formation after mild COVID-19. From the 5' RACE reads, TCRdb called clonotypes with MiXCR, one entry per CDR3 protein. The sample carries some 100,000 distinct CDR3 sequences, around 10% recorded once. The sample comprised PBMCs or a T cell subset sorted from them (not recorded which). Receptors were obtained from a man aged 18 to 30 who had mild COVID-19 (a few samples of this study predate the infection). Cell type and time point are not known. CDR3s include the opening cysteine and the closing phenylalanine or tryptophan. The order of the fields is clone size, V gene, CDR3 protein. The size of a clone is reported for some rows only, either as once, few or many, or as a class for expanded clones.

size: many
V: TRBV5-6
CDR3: CASSLAVAGVSDTQYF

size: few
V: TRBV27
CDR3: CASRDSTQGGYTF

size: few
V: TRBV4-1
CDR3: CASSPHRQGNEQFF

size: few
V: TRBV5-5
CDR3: CASSFRGEFYEQYF

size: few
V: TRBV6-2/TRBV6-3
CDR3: CASRKAVNSYNEQFF

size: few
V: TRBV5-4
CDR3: CASSSPGRAGAVYGYTF

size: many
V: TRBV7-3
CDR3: CASSLGGGFRVYNEQFF

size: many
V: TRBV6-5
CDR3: CASTLGGDYGYTF

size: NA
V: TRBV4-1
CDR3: CASSHQRGEEEQFF

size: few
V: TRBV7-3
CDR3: CASSPTGWGTEAFF

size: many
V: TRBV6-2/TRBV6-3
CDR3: CASSQSNEQFF

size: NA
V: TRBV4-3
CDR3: CASSQVAGAGGETQYF

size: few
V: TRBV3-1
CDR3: CASSWPGGRTDTQYF

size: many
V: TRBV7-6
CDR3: CASSLAQAGGRGTEAFF

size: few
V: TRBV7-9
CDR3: CASSFGPQETQYF

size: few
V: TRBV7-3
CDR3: CASSSAGGTDTQYF

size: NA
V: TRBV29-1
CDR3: CSVEPDTGSYNEQFF

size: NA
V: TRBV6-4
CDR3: CASSDSSTSGGTDTQYF

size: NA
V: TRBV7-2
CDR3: CASSLVLGLAAEQFF

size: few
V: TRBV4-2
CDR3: CASSQLPLSGGADTQYF

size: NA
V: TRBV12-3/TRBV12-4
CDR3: CASSALRGAGETQYF

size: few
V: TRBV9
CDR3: CASSPREDYEQYF

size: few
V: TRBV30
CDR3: CAWRRVSYSYEQYF

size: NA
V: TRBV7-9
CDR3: CASSPRGGDSYNEQFF

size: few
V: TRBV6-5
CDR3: CASSYSTGAEAFF

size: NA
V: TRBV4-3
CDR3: CASSAQLSSTDTQYF

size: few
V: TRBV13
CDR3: CASSCLRDRPYGYTF

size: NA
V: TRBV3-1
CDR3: CASSHPWVSGNTIYF

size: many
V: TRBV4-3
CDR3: CASSHMGRVSVTEAFF

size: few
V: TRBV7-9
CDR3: CAGSLSGLNTEAFF

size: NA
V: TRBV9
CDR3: CASSVANYGYTF

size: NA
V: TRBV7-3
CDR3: CASSPGGGGADTQYF

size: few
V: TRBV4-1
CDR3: CASSQPGTGPGELFF

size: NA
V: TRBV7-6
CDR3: CASSSRRGDTDTQYF

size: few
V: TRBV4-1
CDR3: CASSQAQWTDTQYF

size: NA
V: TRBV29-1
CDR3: CSVGKGGTEAFF

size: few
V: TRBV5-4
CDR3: CASSPSPPGEQFF

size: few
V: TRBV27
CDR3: CASSLSSFSYNEQFF

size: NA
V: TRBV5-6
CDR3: CASSLGPGYTF

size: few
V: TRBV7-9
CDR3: CASSPPERYTEAFF

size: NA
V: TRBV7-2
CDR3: CASSPFRDYGDTQYF

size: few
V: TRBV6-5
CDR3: CASSYSPGGTDTQYF

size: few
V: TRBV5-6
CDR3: CASSLVNSFGTEAFF

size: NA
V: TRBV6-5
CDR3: CASSRDRGYTDTQYF

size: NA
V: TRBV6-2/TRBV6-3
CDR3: CASSSARFLGYTF

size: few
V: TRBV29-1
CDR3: CSVAGGPRDEQYF

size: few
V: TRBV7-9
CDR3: CAGSFRGTNTEAFF

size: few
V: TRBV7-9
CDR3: CASRPDRTDTQYF

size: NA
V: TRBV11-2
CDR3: CASSRRDRGFNEQFF

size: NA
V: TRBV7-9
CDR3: CASSSRQGPYNEQFF

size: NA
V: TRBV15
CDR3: CATSEGLAGRETQYF

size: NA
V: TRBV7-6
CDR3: CASSLEVNEKLFF

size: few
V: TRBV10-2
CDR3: CASFGTGGSTDTQYF

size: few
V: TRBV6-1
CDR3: CASSETQTGPQHF

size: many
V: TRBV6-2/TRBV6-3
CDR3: CASSRTGGTYEQYF